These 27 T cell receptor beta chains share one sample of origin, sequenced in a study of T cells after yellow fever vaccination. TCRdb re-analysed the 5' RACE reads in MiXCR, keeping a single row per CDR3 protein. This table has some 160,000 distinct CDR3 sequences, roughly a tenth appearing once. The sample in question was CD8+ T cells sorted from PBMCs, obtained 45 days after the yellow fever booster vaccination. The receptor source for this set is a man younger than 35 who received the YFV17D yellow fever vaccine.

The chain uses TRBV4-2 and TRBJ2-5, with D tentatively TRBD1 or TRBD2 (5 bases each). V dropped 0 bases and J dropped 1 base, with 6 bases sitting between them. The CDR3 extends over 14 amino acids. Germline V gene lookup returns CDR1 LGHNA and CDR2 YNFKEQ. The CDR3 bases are TGTGCCAGCAGCCAAGAGGGGGTCCAAGAGACCCAGTACTTC. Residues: CASSQEGVQETQYF.

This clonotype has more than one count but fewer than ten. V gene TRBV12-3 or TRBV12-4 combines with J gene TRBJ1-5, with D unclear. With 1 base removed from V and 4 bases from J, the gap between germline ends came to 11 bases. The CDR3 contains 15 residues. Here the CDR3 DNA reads TGTGCCAGCAGTTTAGGGTTAGGTACGAATCAGCCCCAGCATTTT. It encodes CASSLGLGTNQPQHF.

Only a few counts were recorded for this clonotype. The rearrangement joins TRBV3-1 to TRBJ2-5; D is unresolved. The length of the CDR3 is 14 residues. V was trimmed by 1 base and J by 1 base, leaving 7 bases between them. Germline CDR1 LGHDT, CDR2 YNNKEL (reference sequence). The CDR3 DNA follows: TGTGCCAGCAGCCAAGCTCTATTCCAAGAGACCCAGTACTTC. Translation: CASSQALFQETQYF.

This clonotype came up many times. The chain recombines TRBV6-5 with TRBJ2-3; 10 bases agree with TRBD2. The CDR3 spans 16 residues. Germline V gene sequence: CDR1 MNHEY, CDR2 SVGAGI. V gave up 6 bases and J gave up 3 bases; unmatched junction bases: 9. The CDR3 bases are TGTGCCAGCAGCCCTAGCGGGGGTGGTGAGACAGATACGCAGTATTTT. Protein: CASSPSGGGETDTQYF.

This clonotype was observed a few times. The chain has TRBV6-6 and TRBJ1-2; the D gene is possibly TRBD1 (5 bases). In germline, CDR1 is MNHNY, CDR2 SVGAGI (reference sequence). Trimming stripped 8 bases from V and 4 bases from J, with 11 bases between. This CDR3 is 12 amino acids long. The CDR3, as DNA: TGTGCCAGCCTCGTAGGGACCTATGGCTACACCTTC. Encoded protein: CASLVGTYGYTF.

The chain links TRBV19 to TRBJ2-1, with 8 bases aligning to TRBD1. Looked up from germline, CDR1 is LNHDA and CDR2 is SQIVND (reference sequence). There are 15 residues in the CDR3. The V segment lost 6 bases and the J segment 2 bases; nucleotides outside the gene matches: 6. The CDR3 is CASRRGQGPYNEQFF. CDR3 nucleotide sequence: TGTGCCAGTAGACGCGGACAGGGACCCTACAATGAGCAGTTCTTC.

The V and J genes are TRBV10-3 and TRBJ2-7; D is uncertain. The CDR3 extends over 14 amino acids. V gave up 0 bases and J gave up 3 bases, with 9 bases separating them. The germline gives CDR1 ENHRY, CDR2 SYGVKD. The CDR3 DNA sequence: TGTGCCATCAGTGAGTCGGGCAGAATCTACGAGCAGTACTTC. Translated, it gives CAISESGRIYEQYF.

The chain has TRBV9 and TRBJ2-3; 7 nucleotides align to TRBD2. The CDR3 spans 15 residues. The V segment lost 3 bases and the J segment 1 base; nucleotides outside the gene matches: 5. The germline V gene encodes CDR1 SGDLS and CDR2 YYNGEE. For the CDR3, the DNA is TGTGCCAGCAGCGAAATAGCGGGTCGCACAGATACGCAGTATTTT. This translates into CASSEIAGRTDTQYF.

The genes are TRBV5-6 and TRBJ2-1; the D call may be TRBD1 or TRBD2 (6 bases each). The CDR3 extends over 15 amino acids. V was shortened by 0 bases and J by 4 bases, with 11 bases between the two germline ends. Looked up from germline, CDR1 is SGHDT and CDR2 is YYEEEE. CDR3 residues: CASSLDSGAYNEQFF. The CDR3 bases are TGTGCCAGCAGCTTGGATTCGGGGGCGTACAATGAGCAGTTCTTC.

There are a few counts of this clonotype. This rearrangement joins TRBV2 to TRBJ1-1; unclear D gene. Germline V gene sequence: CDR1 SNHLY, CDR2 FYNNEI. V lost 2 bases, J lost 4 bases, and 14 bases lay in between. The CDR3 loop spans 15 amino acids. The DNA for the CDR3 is TGTGCCAGCAGTGAATTTGGGATCCGGGGCACTGAAGCTTTCTTT. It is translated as CASSEFGIRGTEAFF.

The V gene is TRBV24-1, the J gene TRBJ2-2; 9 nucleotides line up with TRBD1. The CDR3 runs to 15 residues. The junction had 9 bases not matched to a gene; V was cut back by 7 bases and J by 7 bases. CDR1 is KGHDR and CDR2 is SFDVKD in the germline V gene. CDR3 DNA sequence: TGTGCCACCAGCCCGGGGACAGGGCGTGTCGGGGAGCTGTTTTTT. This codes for CATSPGTGRVGELFF.

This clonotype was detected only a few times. The CDR3 nucleotides read TGCAGTGCTCAGGAAGGTCCCAAAAACATTCAGTACTTC. Translated, it gives CSAQEGPKNIQYF. This chain connects TRBV20-1 to TRBJ2-4; D not certain. Trimming took 5 bases from V and 2 from J, leaving 10 bases between them. Germline V gene lookup returns CDR1 DFQATT and CDR2 SNEGSKA (reference sequence). The CDR3 covers 13 residues.

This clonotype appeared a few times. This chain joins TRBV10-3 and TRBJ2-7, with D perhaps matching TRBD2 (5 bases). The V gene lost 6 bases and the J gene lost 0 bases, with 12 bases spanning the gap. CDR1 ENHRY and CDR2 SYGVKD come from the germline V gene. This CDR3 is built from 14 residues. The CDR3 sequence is CAIRRTGSSYEQYF. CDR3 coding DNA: TGTGCCATCAGAAGGACGGGGAGCTCCTACGAGCAGTACTTC.

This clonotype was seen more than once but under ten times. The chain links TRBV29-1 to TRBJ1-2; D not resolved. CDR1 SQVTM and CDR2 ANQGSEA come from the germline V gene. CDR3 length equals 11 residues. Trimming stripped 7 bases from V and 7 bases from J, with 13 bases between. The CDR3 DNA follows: TGCAGCGGGTACAGTCCCTCTGGCTACACCTTC. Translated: CSGYSPSGYTF.

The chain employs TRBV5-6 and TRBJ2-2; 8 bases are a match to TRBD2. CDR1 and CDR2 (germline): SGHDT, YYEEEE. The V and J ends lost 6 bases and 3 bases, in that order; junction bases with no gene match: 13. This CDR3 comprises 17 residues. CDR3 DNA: TGTGCCAGCACCAAGAGAGCGGGGGCGCCGGACACCGGGGAGCTGTTTTTT. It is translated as CASTKRAGAPDTGELFF.

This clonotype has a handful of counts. The CDR3 sequence is CASSLGGVYQPQHF. The CDR3 DNA sequence: TGCGCCAGCAGCTTGGGGGGAGTCTATCAGCCCCAGCATTTT. This chain connects TRBV5-1 to TRBJ1-5; D gene ambiguous. The CDR3 is made up of 14 amino acids. Germline CDR1 SGHRS, CDR2 YFSETQ. The germline V and J ends were trimmed by 0 bases and 5 bases, with 9 bases remaining between them.

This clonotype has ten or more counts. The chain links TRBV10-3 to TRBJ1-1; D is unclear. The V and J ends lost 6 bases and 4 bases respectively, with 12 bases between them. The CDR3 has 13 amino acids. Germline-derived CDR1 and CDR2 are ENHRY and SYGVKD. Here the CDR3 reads CAIRMTIGTEAFF. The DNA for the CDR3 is TGTGCCATCAGGATGACAATCGGCACTGAAGCTTTCTTT.

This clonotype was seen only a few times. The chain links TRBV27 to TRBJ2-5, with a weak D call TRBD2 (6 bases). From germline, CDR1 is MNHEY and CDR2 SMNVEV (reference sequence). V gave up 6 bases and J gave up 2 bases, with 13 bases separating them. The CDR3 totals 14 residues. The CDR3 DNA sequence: TGTGCCAGCAGGGGGGGACTTGGTCAAGAGACCCAGTACTTC. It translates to CASRGGLGQETQYF.

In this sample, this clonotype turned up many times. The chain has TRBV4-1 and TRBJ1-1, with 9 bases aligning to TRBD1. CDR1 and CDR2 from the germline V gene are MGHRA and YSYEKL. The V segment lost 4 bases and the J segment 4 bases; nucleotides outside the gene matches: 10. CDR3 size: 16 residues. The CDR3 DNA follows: TGCGCCAGCAGCCGGGGGATACAGGGGGCTGGCACTGAAGCTTTCTTT. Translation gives CASSRGIQGAGTEAFF.

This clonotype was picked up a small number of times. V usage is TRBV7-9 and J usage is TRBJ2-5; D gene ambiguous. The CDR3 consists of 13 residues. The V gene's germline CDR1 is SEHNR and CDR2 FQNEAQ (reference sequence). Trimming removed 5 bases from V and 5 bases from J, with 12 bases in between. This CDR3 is CASSPRDAETQYF. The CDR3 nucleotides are TGTGCCAGCAGCCCCAGAGACGCGGAGACCCAGTACTTC.

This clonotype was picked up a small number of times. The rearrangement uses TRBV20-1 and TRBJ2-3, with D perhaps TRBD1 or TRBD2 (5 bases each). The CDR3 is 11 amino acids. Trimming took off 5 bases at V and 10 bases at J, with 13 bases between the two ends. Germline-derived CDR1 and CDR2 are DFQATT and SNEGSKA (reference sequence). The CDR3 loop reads CSAHPGLAQYF. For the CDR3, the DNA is TGCAGTGCTCATCCGGGGCTCGCGCAGTATTTT.

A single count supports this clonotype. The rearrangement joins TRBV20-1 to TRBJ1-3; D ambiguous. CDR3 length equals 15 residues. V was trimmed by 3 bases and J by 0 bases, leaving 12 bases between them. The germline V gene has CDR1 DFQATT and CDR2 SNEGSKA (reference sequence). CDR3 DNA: TGCAGTGCTAGTGAGACCACACTCTCTGGAAACACCATATATTTT. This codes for CSASETTLSGNTIYF.

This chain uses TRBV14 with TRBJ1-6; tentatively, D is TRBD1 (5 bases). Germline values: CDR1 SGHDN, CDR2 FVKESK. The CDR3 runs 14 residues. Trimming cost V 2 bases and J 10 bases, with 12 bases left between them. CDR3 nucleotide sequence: TGTGCCAGCAGCCAAATGGCAGGGAGCTCACCCCTCCACTTT. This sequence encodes CASSQMAGSSPLHF.

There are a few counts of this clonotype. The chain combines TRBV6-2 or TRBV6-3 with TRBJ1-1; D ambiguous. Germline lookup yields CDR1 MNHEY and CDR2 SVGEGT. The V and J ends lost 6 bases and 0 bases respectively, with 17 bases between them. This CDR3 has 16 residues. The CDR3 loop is CASSPLERRMNTEAFF. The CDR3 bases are TGTGCCAGCAGCCCCCTGGAGAGGCGCATGAACACTGAAGCTTTCTTT.

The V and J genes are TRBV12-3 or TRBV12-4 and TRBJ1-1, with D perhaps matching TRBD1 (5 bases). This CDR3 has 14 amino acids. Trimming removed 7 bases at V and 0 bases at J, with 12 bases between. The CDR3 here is CASTPVGLNTEAFF. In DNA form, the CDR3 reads TGTGCCAGCACCCCGGTGGGGCTGAACACTGAAGCTTTCTTT.

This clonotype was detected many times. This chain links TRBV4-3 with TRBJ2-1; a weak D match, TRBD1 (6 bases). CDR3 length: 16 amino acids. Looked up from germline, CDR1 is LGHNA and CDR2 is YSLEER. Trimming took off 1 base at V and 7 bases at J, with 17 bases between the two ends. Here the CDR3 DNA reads TGCGCCAGCAGCCAAGGTACAGGGCCCACCGGGAATGAGCAGTTCTTC. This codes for CASSQGTGPTGNEQFF.

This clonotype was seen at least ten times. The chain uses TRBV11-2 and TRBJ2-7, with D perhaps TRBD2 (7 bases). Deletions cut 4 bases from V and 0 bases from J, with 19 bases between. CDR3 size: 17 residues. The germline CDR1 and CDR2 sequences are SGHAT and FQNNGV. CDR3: CASSSSRDGGPSYEQYV. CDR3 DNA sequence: TGTGCCAGCAGCTCCTCTCGGGACGGGGGGCCCTCCTACGAGCAGTACGTC.